In its sample, the clone carrying this T cell receptor beta chain was seen a few times. Study processing details: Using reference gene primer amplification, nucleated cell counts were estimated. Here immunoSEQ multiplex PCR was the method, and the copy in TCRdb shows in-frame clones only, minus some. That table supplies the V and J calls and clone size; D and trimming were determined from the DNA. The table has under 250,000 clones, roughly 87% seen once. Participants were aged 18 to 89 years from approximately 23 US areas. These data are taken from a study of blood T cell repertoires in COVID-19. The CDR3 consists of 15 residues. Trimming shortened V by 5 bases and J by 2 bases, and 10 bases separated the two germline ends. The germline V gene has CDR1 SGHAT and CDR2 FQNNGV.

The chain combines TRBV11-2 with TRBJ2-6, with TRBD1 as a possible D gene (6 bases). What was sequenced was PBMCs or T cells enriched from blood (not recorded which). The clonotype comes from a woman aged 25 to 45 with acute COVID-19. DNA of the CDR3: TGTGCCAGCAGCACGGGACATGCTGGGGCCAACGTCCTGACTTTC. Protein sequence: CASSTGHAGANVLTF. The entire variable domain, with the rest obtained from reference TRBV11-2 and TRBJ2-6, is as follows: EAGVAQSPRYKIIEKRQSVAFWCNPISGHATLYWYQQILGQGPKLLIQFQNNGVVDDSQLPKDRFSAERLKGVDSTLKIQPAKLEDSAVYLCASSTGHAGANVLTFGAGSRLTVL.